This TCR beta chain was sequenced in a study of metastatic and nonmetastatic thyroid tumors. As for the study in general: Both malignant and benign thyroid patients supplied peripheral blood and tumor or nodule tissue samples, across which the repertoires of these patients were then compared. Regarding the study as a whole: The study reportedly found significantly higher TCR beta diversity in malignant thyroid tumors than benign nodules, in blood and tumor.

From germline, CDR1 is LGHNA and CDR2 YNFKEQ. Trimming removed 0 bases at V and 1 base at J, with 12 bases between. The CDR3 loop spans 17 amino acids. Original data processing: CDR3 differences across clinicopathological groups were used to build a distant-metastasis classifier for papillary thyroid cancer. TCRdb re-called the PCR reads with MiXCR. The V and J calls here are based on TCRdb, not the publication. Among roughly 83,000 clones listed, about 15% were seen once. Until they underwent thyroid surgery, no patient had received any treatment. This clone showed up many times. Its cognate antigen is unknown.

The genes are TRBV4-2 and TRBJ2-2; TRBD2 might be the D (6 bases). The TCR was taken from a female donor with papillary thyroid cancer or a benign thyroid nodule (not recorded which). Some clones in this sample may be carry-over from other donors' samples. Material: blood. The CDR3 region has the DNA TGTGCCAGCAGCCAAGATTTGGGAGGACTGAACACCGGGGAGCTGTTTTTT. It is translated as CASSQDLGGLNTGELFF.